This record covers a single TCR beta chain. Its antigen remains unknown. The data were obtained in a study of T cell responses to AZD1222 COVID-19 vaccine. Notes on the study in general: Spike was spanned by vaccine-associated CD4 TCRs, with dominance at 160-218 and 743-854.

Sequencing used immunoSEQ multiplex PCR; TCRdb keeps in-frame clones, though not all of them. The sample has about 98,000 clones; 85% to 90% are singletons. This CDR3 has 14 amino acids. Between the trimmed V and J ends, which lost 3 bases and 4 bases, there was a span of 9 bases. Germline V gives CDR1 LGHNA, CDR2 YSLEER. This receptor was obtained from an adult in good health. The source material was peripheral blood, sampled on day 0 of AZD1222 vaccination. The rearrangement links TRBV4-3 to TRBJ2-2, with D hard to call. CDR3 sequence (DNA): TGCGCCAGCAGCCAGCTGCCGTCCACCGGGGAGCTGTTTTTT. It translates to CASSQLPSTGELFF.